This T cell receptor beta chain was sequenced in a study of shared clonotypes between healthy human individuals. The authors loaded around 220 ng DNA, 25,000 to 30,000 T cell genomes, into sorted-subset replicate PCRs. Sequenced by immunoSEQ multiplex PCR; TCRdb stores in-frame clones only, minus some. The data contain fewer than 850,000 clones, 80% to 95% of them singletons. This TCR was recovered from a man between 18 and 29 years old in good health. Some clones in this sample may be carry-over from other donors' samples. Sequenced sample: memory CD8+ T cells from PBMCs. Subset noted: CD45RO+ cells pooled with CCR7-negative TemRA cells.

This CDR3 reads CASSPGLAGGTEQFF. In DNA, the CDR3 is TGTGCCAGCAGCCCGGGACTAGCGGGAGGTACTGAGCAGTTCTTC. The chain recombines TRBV9 with TRBJ2-1; 15 bases align to TRBD2. The trim removed 4 bases at V and 9 bases at J, leaving 5 bases unmatched. There are 15 residues in the CDR3. CDR1 SGDLS and CDR2 YYNGEE come from the germline V gene. Combining the CDR3 with reference TRBV9 and TRBJ2-1 gives the whole variable domain DSGVTQTPKHLITATGQRVTLRCSPRSGDLSVYWYQQSLDQGLQFLIQYYNGEERAKGNILERFSAQQFPDLHSELNLSSLELGDSALYFCASSPGLAGGTEQFFGPGTRLTVL.